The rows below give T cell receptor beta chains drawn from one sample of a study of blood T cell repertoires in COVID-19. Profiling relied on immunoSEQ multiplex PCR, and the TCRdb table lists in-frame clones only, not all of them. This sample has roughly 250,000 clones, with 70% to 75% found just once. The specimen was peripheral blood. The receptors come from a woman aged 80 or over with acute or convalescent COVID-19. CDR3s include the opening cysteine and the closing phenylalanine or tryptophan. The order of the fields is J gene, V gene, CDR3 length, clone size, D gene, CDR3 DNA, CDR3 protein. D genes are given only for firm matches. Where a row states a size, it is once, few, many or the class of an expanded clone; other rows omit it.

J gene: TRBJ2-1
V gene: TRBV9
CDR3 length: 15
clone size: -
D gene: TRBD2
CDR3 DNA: TGTGCCAGCAGCCAGACTAGCGGGAGAGTTAATGAGCAGTTCTTC
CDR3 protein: CASSQTSGRVNEQFF

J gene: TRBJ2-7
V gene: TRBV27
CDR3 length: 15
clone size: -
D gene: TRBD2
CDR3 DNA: TGTGCCAGCAGTTCCCGGGAGGGGTTAGGGAGAGGGCAGTACTTC
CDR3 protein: CASSSREGLGRGQYF

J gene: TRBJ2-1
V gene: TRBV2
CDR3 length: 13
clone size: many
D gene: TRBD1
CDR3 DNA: TGTGCCAGCAGGGCTAGGACAGGGAGTGAGCAGTTCTTC
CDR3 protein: CASRARTGSEQFF

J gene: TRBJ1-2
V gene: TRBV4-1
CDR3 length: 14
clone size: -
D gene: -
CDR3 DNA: TGCGCCAGCAGCCAAGGCGGATCAAACTATGGCTACACCTTC
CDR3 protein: CASSQGGSNYGYTF

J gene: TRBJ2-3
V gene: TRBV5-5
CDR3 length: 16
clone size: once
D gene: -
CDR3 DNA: TGTGCCAGCAGCTTGTTACCCAGGGTAGAGGTAGATACGCAGTATTTT
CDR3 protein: CASSLLPRVEVDTQYF

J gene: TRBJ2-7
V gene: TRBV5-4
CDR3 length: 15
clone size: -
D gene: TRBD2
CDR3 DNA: TGTGCCAGCAGCTTGGCTAGCGGGAGACCCTACGAGCAGTACTTC
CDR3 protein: CASSLASGRPYEQYF

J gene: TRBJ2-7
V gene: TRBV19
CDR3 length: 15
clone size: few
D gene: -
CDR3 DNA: TGTGCCAGTAGTAAACATCGGGACACCGGCTACGAGCAGTACTTC
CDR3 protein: CASSKHRDTGYEQYF

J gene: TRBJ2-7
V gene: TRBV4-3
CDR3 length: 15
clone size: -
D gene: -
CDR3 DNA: TGCGCCAGCAGCCTCAAAGACTGGGGGGGCCACGAGCAGTACTTC
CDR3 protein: CASSLKDWGGHEQYF

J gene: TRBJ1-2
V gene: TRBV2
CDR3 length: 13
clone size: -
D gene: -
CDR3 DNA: TGTGCCAGCAGTGTCGGACTGATCTATGGCTACACCTTC
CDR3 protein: CASSVGLIYGYTF

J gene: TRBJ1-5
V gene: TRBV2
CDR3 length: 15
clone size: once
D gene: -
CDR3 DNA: TGTGCCAGCAGTGCCGACAAGGCTAGCAATCAGCCCCAGCATTTT
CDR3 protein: CASSADKASNQPQHF

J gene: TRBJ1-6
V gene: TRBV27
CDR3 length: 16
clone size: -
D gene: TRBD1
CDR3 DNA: TGTGCCAGCAGTTCGATCTCGACAGGGATAGGTTCACCCCTCCACTTT
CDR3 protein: CASSSISTGIGSPLHF

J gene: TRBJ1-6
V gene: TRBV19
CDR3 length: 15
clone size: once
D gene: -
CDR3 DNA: TGTGCCAGTAGTATAGCGGGGGATGGCCGTTCACCCCTCCACTTT
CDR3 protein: CASSIAGDGRSPLHF

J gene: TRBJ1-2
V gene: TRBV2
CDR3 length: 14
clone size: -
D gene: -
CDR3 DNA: TGTGCCAGCAGTGTTATAGGGGCTAACTATGGCTACACCTTC
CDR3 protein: CASSVIGANYGYTF

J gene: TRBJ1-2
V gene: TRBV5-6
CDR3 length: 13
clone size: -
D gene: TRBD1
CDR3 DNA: TGTGCCAGCAGCGAAGGGACAGCCGATGGCTACACCTTC
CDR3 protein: CASSEGTADGYTF

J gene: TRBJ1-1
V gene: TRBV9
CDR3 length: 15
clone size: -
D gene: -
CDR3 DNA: TGTGCCAGCAGCTACTTGGGACACGCGAACACTGAAGCTTTCTTT
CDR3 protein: CASSYLGHANTEAFF

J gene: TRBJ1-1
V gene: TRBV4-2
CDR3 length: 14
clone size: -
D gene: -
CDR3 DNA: TGTGCCAGCAGCCCCCCAAACCAGATTACTGAAGCTTTCTTT
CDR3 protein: CASSPPNQITEAFF

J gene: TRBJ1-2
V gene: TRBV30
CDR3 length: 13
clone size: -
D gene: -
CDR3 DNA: TGTGCCTGGAGTGTTCCTGGAGGTGGTGGCTACACCTTC
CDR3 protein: CAWSVPGGGGYTF

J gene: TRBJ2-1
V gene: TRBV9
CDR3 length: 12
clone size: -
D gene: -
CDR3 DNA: TGTGCCAGCCGCGAAGGAGGTGGGCGGCAGTTCTTC
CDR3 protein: CASREGGGRQFF

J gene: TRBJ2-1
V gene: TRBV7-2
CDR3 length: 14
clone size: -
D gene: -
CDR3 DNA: TGTGCCAGCAGCTTGAGTGTATTCCGAAATGAGCAGTTCTTC
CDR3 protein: CASSLSVFRNEQFF

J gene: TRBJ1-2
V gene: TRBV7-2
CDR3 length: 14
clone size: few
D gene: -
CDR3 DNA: TGTGCCAGCAGCTTAAGCCTATCGAACTATGGCTACACCTTC
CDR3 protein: CASSLSLSNYGYTF

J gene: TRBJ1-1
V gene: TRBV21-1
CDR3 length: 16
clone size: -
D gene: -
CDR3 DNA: TGTGCCAGCAGCAAATCCGTAGGACACCCGAACACTGAAGCTTTCTTT
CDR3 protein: CASSKSVGHPNTEAFF

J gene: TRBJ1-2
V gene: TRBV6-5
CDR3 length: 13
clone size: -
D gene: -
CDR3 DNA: TGTGCCAGCAGTTACTCTCTAGATGGGGGCTACACCTTC
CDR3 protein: CASSYSLDGGYTF

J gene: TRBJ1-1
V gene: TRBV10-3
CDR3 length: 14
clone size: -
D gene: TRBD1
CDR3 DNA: TGTGCCATCAGCAGGGACAGACTGAACACTGAAGCTTTCTTT
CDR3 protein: CAISRDRLNTEAFF

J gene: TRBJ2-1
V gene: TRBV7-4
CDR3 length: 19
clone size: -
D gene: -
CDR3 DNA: TGTGCCAGCAATTCCTCGGGCCAGACAGACCGACTTATGGACAATGAGCAGTTCTTC
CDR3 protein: CASNSSGQTDRLMDNEQFF

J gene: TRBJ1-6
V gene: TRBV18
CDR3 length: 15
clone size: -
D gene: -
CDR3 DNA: TGTGCCAGCTCCCCAACCCAGGAGGGTAATTCACCCCTCCACTTT
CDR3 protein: CASSPTQEGNSPLHF

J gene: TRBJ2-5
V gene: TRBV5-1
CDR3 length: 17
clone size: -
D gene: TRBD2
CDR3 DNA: TGCGCCAGCAGCTTGGGACTAGCGGGGGTATACCAAGAGACCCAGTACTTC
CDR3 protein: CASSLGLAGVYQETQYF

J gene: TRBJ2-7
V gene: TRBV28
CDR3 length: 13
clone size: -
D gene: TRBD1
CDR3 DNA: TGTGCCAGCAGTTCGGGACAGACCTACGAGCAGTACTTC
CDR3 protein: CASSSGQTYEQYF

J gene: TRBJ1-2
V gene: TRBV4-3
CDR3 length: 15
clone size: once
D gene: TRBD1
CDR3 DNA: TGCGCCAGCAGCCAAGATGGGCAGGGGGCGTATGGCTACACCTTC
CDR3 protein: CASSQDGQGAYGYTF

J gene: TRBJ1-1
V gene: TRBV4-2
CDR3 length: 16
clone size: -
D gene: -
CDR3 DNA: TGTGCCAGCAGCATGATCACAGGGTTTGAGGGCACTGAAGCTTTCTTT
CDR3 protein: CASSMITGFEGTEAFF

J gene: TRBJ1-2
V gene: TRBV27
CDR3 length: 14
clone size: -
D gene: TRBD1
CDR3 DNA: TGTGCCAGCAGAGCGACAGGGGCCGGCTATGGCTACACCTTC
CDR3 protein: CASRATGAGYGYTF

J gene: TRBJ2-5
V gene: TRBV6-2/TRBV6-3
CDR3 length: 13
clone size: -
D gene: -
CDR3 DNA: TGTGCCAGCAGTGCCGGGTTCGGCGAGACCCAGTACTTC
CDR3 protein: CASSAGFGETQYF

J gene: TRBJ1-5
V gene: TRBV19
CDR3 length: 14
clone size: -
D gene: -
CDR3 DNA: TGTGCCAGTAGTATGGCGGTTCGGGGGGAGCCCCAGCATTTT
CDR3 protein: CASSMAVRGEPQHF

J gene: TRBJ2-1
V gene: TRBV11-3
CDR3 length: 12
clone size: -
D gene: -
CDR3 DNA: TGTGCCAGCAGCTTAGGTGGCGGTGAGCAGTTCTTC
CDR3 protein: CASSLGGGEQFF

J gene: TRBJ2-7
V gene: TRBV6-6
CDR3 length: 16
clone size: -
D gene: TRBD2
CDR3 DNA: TGTGCCAGCAGTTACTCAGCGCTAGCGGGAGAAAACGAGCAGTACTTC
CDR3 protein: CASSYSALAGENEQYF

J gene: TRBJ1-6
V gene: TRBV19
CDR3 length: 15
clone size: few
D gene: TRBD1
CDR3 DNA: TGTGCCAGTAGTAATCCGGGACAGGGCCCGGGACCCCTCCACTTT
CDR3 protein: CASSNPGQGPGPLHF

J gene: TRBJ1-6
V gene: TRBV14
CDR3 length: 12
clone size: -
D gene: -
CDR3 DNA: TGTGCCAGCAGCAGCGGGGGCCAAAGAATCCACTTT
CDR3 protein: CASSSGGQRIHF

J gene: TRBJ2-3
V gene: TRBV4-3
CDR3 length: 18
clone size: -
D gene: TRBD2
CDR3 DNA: TGCGCCAGCAGCCAAGACTATCGTCGGGGGGGAGGCACAGATACGCAGTATTTT
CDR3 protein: CASSQDYRRGGGTDTQYF

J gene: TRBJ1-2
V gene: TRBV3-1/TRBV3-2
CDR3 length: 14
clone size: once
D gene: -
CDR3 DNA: TGTGCCAGCAGACAGAGGGGGGGTAACTATGGCTACACCTTC
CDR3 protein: CASRQRGGNYGYTF

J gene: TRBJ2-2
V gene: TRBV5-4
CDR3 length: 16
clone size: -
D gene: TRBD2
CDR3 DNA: TGTGCCAGCAGCCTAGCCGGGACTAGCCACACCGGGGAGCTGTTTTTT
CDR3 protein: CASSLAGTSHTGELFF

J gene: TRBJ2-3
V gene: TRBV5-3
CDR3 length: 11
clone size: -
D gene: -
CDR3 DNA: TGTGCCAGAAGCTTGTCGGATACGCAGTATTTT
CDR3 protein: CARSLSDTQYF

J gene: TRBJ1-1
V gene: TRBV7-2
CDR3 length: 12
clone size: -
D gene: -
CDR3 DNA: TGTGCCAGCAGCTTACCTCCGGGGAGGGCTTTCTTT
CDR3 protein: CASSLPPGRAFF

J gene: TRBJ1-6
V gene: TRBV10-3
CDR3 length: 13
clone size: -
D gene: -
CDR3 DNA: TGTGCCATCATGGCATCCTTGGATTCACCCCTCCACTTT
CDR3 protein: CAIMASLDSPLHF

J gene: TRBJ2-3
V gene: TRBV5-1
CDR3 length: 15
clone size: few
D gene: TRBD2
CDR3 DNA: TGCGCCAGCAGCCGTACTAGCGGGAGGGCAGATACGCAGTATTTT
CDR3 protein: CASSRTSGRADTQYF

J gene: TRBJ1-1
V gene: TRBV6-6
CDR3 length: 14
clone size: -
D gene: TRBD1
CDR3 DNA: TGTGCCAGCAGTGCCCCTGACAGGGGGTTTGGAGCTTTCTTT
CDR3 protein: CASSAPDRGFGAFF

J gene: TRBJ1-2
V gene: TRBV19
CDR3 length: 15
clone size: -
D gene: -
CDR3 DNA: TGTGCCAGTAGTATTAGCGGGACAAAGGGCTTCGGCTACACCTTC
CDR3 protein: CASSISGTKGFGYTF

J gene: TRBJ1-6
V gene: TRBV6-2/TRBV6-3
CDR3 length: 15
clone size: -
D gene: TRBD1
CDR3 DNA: TGTGCCAGCAGCGGCAACCAGGGGGCTTATTCACCCCTCCACTTT
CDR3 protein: CASSGNQGAYSPLHF

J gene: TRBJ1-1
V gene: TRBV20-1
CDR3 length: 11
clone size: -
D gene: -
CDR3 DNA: TGCAGTGCTAGACTAAACACTGAAGCTTTCTTT
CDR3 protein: CSARLNTEAFF

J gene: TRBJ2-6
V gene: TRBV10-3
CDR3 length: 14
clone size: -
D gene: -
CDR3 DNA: TGTGCCATCTCTGACAGTTCTGGGGCCAACGTCCTGACTTTC
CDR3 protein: CAISDSSGANVLTF

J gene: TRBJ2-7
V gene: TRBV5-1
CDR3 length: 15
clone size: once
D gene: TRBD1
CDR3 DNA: TGCGCCAGCAGCTTGGCCGGGGACAGGGGGCGAGAGCAGTACTTC
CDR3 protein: CASSLAGDRGREQYF

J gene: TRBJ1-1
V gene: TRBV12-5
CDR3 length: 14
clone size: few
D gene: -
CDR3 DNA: TGTGCTAGTGGGGGCACGGCCGCTGCCACTGAAGCTTTCTTT
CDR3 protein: CASGGTAAATEAFF

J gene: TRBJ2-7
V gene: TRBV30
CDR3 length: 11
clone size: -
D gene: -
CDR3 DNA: TGTGCCGTATCCTTTCTATACGAGCAGTACTTC
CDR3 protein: CAVSFLYEQYF

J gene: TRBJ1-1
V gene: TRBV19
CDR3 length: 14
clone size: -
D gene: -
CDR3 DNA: TGTGCCAGTACCCTGCGGGGCAAGAACACTGAAGCTTTCTTT
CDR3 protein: CASTLRGKNTEAFF

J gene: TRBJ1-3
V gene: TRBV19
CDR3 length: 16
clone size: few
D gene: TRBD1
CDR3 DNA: TGTGCCAGTATCCGGACAGGGCAAGGGTCTGGAAACACCATATATTTT
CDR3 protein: CASIRTGQGSGNTIYF